The 5 T cell receptor beta chains reported below all come from one sample, sequenced in a study of blood T cell repertoires in COVID-19. The assay was immunoSEQ multiplex PCR, and TCRdb's table has in-frame clones only and misses some. The table lists some 100,000 clones, approximately 91% of them singletons. The sample comprised peripheral blood. All receptors derive from an older woman with acute or convalescent COVID-19.

This clone is a singleton in its sample. The CDR3 bases are TGTGCCAGCAGCTTTGACAGGGTAGGATATGGCTACACCTTC. It translates to CASSFDRVGYGYTF. V usage is TRBV7-9 and J usage is TRBJ1-2; TRBD1 matches at 7 bases. V was pared by 3 bases and J by 5 bases, with 6 bases of the junction left unmatched. The germline CDR1 and CDR2 sequences are SEHNR and FQNEAQ (reference sequence). The CDR3 is 14 residues long.

The chain has TRBV19 and TRBJ2-3; 8 nucleotides agree with TRBD2. The CDR3 has 15 residues. Germline loops: CDR1 LNHDA, CDR2 SQIVND (reference sequence). The junction had 9 bases not matched to a gene; V was cut back by 5 bases and J by 5 bases. CDR3 DNA: TGTGCCAGTAGTCCCGGACTAGCTAGCGTAGATACGCAGTATTTT. Residues: CASSPGLASVDTQYF.

The V call is TRBV18, the J call TRBJ2-2, with D tentatively TRBD1 (7 bases). Trimming stripped 2 bases from V and 3 bases from J, with 13 bases between. The CDR3 length is 16 residues. The germline gives CDR1 KGHSH, CDR2 LQKENI. CDR3 nucleotide sequence: TGTGCCAGCTCACCAAGACAGGGAGGAGACACCGGGGAGCTGTTTTTT. Its protein product is CASSPRQGGDTGELFF.

The chain is built from TRBV19 and TRBJ1-1; a weak D match, TRBD1 (5 bases). Germline CDR1 is LNHDA and CDR2 is SQIVND (reference sequence). V lost 6 bases to trimming and J lost 0 bases, with 14 bases between them. The CDR3 spans 15 residues. CDR3 region: CASRTVGVMNTEAFF. DNA for the CDR3: TGTGCCAGTAGGACAGTAGGGGTGATGAACACTGAAGCTTTCTTT.

The V and J genes are TRBV11-2 and TRBJ2-2; D remains ambiguous. This CDR3 spans 16 amino acids. Germline CDR1 and CDR2: SGHAT and FQNNGV. V lost 1 base and J lost 2, with 11 bases in between. CDR3 nucleotide sequence: TGTGCCAGCAGCTTAGGATGGGCAGTCAACACCGGGGAGCTGTTTTTT. Translating it yields CASSLGWAVNTGELFF.